These 25 T cell receptor beta chains came from one sample sequenced in a study of T cells in Graves' hyperthyroidism and ophthalmopathy (dated by TCRdb to the late 2010s). The library was generated by multiplex PCR. Sequencer: Illumina HiSeq 2000. The TCR beta CDR3 regions were amplified from RNA transcripts. For the first round of RT-PCR on the TCR CDR3, the HTBI primer set was used together with the Qiagen OneStep RT-PCR kit. TCRdb ran its own pipeline on the public reads, namely fastp trimming at Q25 and MiXCR clone calling, and kept in-frame beta chains. Rows are unified per CDR3 protein, each entry keeping the most common DNA and genes. The sample table contains more than 550,000 distinct CDR3 sequences; only one count was recorded for just under 45% of them. The top ten clones comprise approximately 6.8% of the sample. The specimen sequenced was peripheral blood or thyroid tissue (not recorded which). These receptors all come from an adult man with Graves' disease, either hyperthyroidism or ophthalmopathy (not recorded which).

The chain is built from TRBV29-1 and TRBJ2-2; a possible D gene is TRBD1 (6 bases). This CDR3 comprises 14 residues. Germline CDR1 is SQVTM and CDR2 is ANQGSEA. Between the trimmed V and J ends, which lost 3 bases and 0 bases, there was a span of 8 bases. The CDR3 bases are TGCAGCGTTGATCAGGGGACGAACACCGGGGAGCTGTTTTTT. Translating it yields CSVDQGTNTGELFF.

In this sample, this clonotype turned up a few times. The chain uses TRBV2 and TRBJ2-7, with unresolved D. Germline V gene data show CDR1 as SNHLY and CDR2 as FYNNEI. The CDR3 spans 13 residues. V lost 4 bases and J 2 bases, leaving 9 bases between the germline ends. Here the CDR3 reads CASSAAITYEQYF. The CDR3 DNA sequence: TGTGCCAGCAGTGCGGCAATTACCTACGAGCAGTACTTC.

This clonotype was picked up a small number of times. This chain joins TRBV6-5 and TRBJ1-5, with D maybe TRBD1 (5 bases). The CDR3 spans 16 residues. Between the trimmed V and J ends, which lost 4 bases and 5 bases, there was a span of 18 bases. Per germline, CDR1 MNHEY and CDR2 SVGAGI. In DNA, the CDR3 is TGTGCCAGCAGTTTCGCGGCTGGGACGGAAGATCAGCCCCAGCATTTT. Amino acids: CASSFAAGTEDQPQHF.

As regards this clonotype: Germline is not matched at one junction end, which may reflect a read error. CDR3 protein: CASSEQKSSYGQYF. As DNA, the CDR3 is TGTGCCAGCAGTGAGCAGAAAAGCTCCTACGGGCAGTACTTC. The chain has TRBV2 and TRBJ2-7; D call uncertain. Per germline, CDR1 SNHLY and CDR2 FYNNEI. The CDR3 covers 14 residues.

The chain links TRBV2 to TRBJ1-3; no definite D call. V was cut by 8 bases and J by 0 bases, with 14 bases left in between. The CDR3 totals 15 residues. The V gene's germline CDR1 is SNHLY and CDR2 FYNNEI. CDR3 in DNA: TGTGCCAGCCCTACAGTCTCCAGCTCTGGAAACACCATATATTTT. It encodes CASPTVSSSGNTIYF.

The genes are TRBV5-4 and TRBJ1-5; possibly TRBD1 for D (6 bases). Germline CDR1 reads SGHNT; CDR2 reads YYREEE (reference sequence). V dropped 3 bases and J dropped 3 bases, with 16 bases sitting between them. The CDR3 has 16 amino acids. The CDR3 loop is CASSWGSGGLNQPQHF. CDR3 nucleotides: TGTGCCAGCAGCTGGGGGAGCGGGGGCCTCAATCAGCCCCAGCATTTT.

This clonotype was recorded only once. The gene calls are TRBV2 and TRBJ2-1; TRBD2 aligns across 8 bases. The V gene's germline CDR1 is SNHLY and CDR2 FYNNEI. This CDR3 contains 12 residues. The CDR3 is CRSQREYNEQFF. The CDR3 region has the DNA TGTCGATCCCAGCGGGAGTACAATGAGCAGTTCTTC.

This clonotype was observed a handful of times. The chain recombines TRBV20-1 with TRBJ1-5; D gene uncertain. CDR3 length: 14 residues. The V end was cut by 1 base, the J end by 5 bases, with 12 bases between. Germline V gene sequence: CDR1 DFQATT, CDR2 SNEGSKA (reference sequence). The CDR3 coding sequence is TGCAGTGCTAGAGTCGGAATCGGGGATCAGCCCCAGCATTTT. It yields the protein CSARVGIGDQPQHF.

CDR3 DNA sequence: TGCAGCGGGGGGGGTGGGACTGAAGCTTTCTTT. Residues: CSGGGGTEAFF. The chain is built from TRBV29-1 and TRBJ1-1; possibly TRBD1 for D (5 bases). Trimming stripped 7 bases from V and 5 bases from J, with 11 bases between. Germline CDR1 SQVTM, CDR2 ANQGSEA. The CDR3 totals 11 residues. Drawing the rest from reference TRBV29-1 and TRBJ1-1, the complete variable domain is SAVISQKPSRDICQRGTSLTIQCQVDSQVTMMFWYRQQPGQSLTLIATANQGSEATYESGFVIDKFPISRPNLTFSTLTVSNMSPEDSSIYLCSGGGGTEAFFGQGTRLTVV.

This clonotype was counted many times. The gene calls are TRBV29-1 and TRBJ1-1; 10 bases match TRBD1. The V and J ends lost 6 bases and 10 bases, in that order; junction bases with no gene match: 5. Per germline, CDR1 SQVTM and CDR2 ANQGSEA. The CDR3 has 11 residues. The CDR3 DNA follows: TGCAGCGTGGCCCGGGACAGGGGAGCTTTCTTT. Translation gives CSVARDRGAFF.

This clonotype was found a few times. The gene calls are TRBV20-1 and TRBJ1-4, with D perhaps matching TRBD1 (5 bases). V was trimmed by 0 bases and J by 8 bases, leaving 16 bases between them. Germline V gene data show CDR1 as DFQATT and CDR2 as SNEGSKA (reference sequence). This CDR3 region has 15 residues. Here the CDR3 DNA reads TGCAGTGCTAGAGATTGGGGCAGGGTCGGGGAAAAACTGTTTTTT. Encoded protein: CSARDWGRVGEKLFF.

Concerning this clonotype itself: This is likely a read error, given that the CDR3 carries no conserved phenylalanine or tryptophan at its end. The rearrangement uses TRBV5-4 and TRBJ2-7, with D perhaps TRBD2 (6 bases). CDR1 and CDR2 (germline): SGHNT, YYREEE (reference sequence). This CDR3 is 16 amino acids long. As DNA, the CDR3 is TGCGCCAGCAGCCAAGGAGAAAGACTAGAGGCGCACGAGCAGTACTCC. Residues: CASSQGERLEAHEQYS.

This clonotype was seen a handful of times. The V gene is TRBV12-3 or TRBV12-4, the J gene TRBJ2-7; no firm D call. The ends were cut back, 7 bases at V and 0 bases at J, with 13 bases in the middle. The length of the CDR3 is 14 residues. Written as DNA, the CDR3 is TGTGCCAGCACGTCATGGGTCAGCTCCTACGAGCAGTACTTC. It yields the protein CASTSWVSSYEQYF.

This clonotype was detected many times. The chain carries TRBV20-1 and TRBJ2-5; 9 bases fit TRBD1. CDR3 length equals 13 residues. Germline CDR1 reads DFQATT; CDR2 reads SNEGSKA (reference sequence). The V and J ends lost 6 bases and 1 base, in that order; junction bases with no gene match: 3. The CDR3 reads CSAPGQGQETQYF. The CDR3 DNA reads TGCAGTGCCCCGGGACAGGGCCAAGAGACCCAGTACTTC.

Of note for this clonotype: Its ends do not fully match the called genes, so a read error is possible. The chain recombines TRBV7-9 with TRBJ2-6; a weak D match, TRBD1 (5 bases). The CDR3 length is 14 residues. Germline CDR1 is SEHNR and CDR2 is FQNEAQ (reference sequence). The CDR3 DNA follows: TGTGCCAGCAGCTTAGAGTATGCGGACAACGTCCTAACTTTC. Protein sequence: CASSLEYADNVLTF.

The chain is built from TRBV2 and TRBJ2-7, with D uncertain. There are 10 residues in the CDR3. The V gene's germline CDR1 is SNHLY and CDR2 FYNNEI. The CDR3 is CAFRADEQYF. The CDR3 coding sequence is TGTGCTTTTAGGGCCGACGAGCAGTACTTC.

J is TRBJ1-5 and V is TRBV24-1; D not certain. Germline assignment: CDR1 KGHDR and CDR2 SFDVKD. The length of the CDR3 is 15 residues. Trimming left V 3 bases short and J 8 bases short, with 16 bases between. The CDR3 sequence: CATSDALGFGEPQHF. Written as DNA, the CDR3 is TGTGCCACCAGTGATGCCCTGGGGTTCGGGGAGCCCCAGCATTTT.

A single count supports this clonotype. At one of its ends the junction is not consistent with the germline gene, which may arise from a read error. V and J are TRBV20-1 and TRBJ2-7, with D perhaps assigned TRBD1 or TRBD2 (5 bases each). This CDR3 has 13 amino acids. The V gene's germline CDR1 is DFQATT and CDR2 SNEGSKA (reference sequence). The CDR3 here is CSARGDGALGLRF. The DNA of the CDR3 is TGCAGTGCTAGGGGGGACGGGGCCTTAGGGTTGCGCTTC.

The chain has TRBV19 and TRBJ2-7; D ambiguous. The CDR3 totals 13 residues. In germline, CDR1 is LNHDA, CDR2 SQIVND (reference sequence). The V end lost 5 bases, the J end lost 2 bases, and 10 bases lay between the germline ends. The CDR3 bases are TGTGCCAGTAGTCCTTCATCCGCCTACGAGCAGTACTTC. Residues: CASSPSSAYEQYF.

This clonotype was detected once. An end of the junction differs from the germline gene, which may be a read error. V is TRBV7-3 and J is TRBJ1-5; D is ambiguous. CDR3 length equals 13 residues. Germline CDR1 reads SGHTA; CDR2 reads FQGTGA. The DNA for the CDR3 is TGTGCCGGCAGCTCAAGCCCGGGCCAGCCCCAGCATTTT. It yields the protein CAGSSSPGQPQHF.

This clonotype has only one observation. A much larger clone differs from this one at a single base, so this may be a read error. V and J are TRBV7-9 and TRBJ1-2; D remains ambiguous. The germline gives CDR1 SEHNR, CDR2 FQNEAQ (reference sequence). V lost 8 bases and J 2 bases, leaving 12 bases between the germline ends. This CDR3 spans 13 amino acids. CDR3 amino acids: CASHTESNYGYTF. Here the CDR3 DNA reads TGTGCCAGCCATACCGAAAGCAACTATGGCTACACCTTC.

The J gene is TRBJ2-7, the V gene TRBV2; the match to TRBD1 covers 9 bases. After removal of 6 bases from V and 3 bases from J, the junction contained 9 bases not matched to a gene. The CDR3 runs to 15 residues. CDR1 is SNHLY, CDR2 FYNNEI, per germline. The CDR3 nucleotides read TGTGCCAGCAGCTCCCGGGACAGGGTGATCTACGAGCAGTACTTC. Its translation is CASSSRDRVIYEQYF.

The chain has TRBV6-6 and TRBJ2-7; possibly TRBD2 for D (5 bases). The CDR3 covers 13 residues. Germline-derived CDR1 and CDR2 are MNHNY and SVGAGI (reference sequence). V lost 5 bases to trimming and J lost 2 bases, with 10 bases between them. This CDR3 is CASSEPGTYEQYF. CDR3 bases: TGTGCCAGCAGTGAACCGGGGACCTACGAGCAGTACTTC.

This clonotype was seen repeatedly, ten times or more. The chain carries TRBV2 and TRBJ2-5; no firm D call. V was shortened by 8 bases and J by 2 bases, with 9 bases between the two germline ends. The CDR3 runs 12 residues. Per germline, CDR1 SNHLY and CDR2 FYNNEI. The CDR3 region has the DNA TGTGCCAGCTCACCGGGTCAAGAGACCCAGTACTTC. Translated, it gives CASSPGQETQYF.

The chain employs TRBV19 and TRBJ1-5; no definite D call. The CDR3 runs to 10 residues. The germline V gene encodes CDR1 LNHDA and CDR2 SQIVND (reference sequence). V dropped 5 bases and J dropped 13 bases, with 9 bases sitting between them. The CDR3 loop is CASSPGRQHF. In DNA, the CDR3 is TGTGCCAGTAGTCCCGGCCGACAGCATTTT.